These T cell receptor beta chains were read from a single sample in a study of radiation and T cells in renal cell carcinoma. Clones were read by immunoSEQ multiplex PCR, and TCRdb kept only the in-frame ones, dropping some. The table records about 43,000 clones, about 82% of them present only once. This specimen consisted of blood, obtained from a patient whose treatment included radiotherapy and nephrectomy. These receptor sequences come from a woman between 65 and 79 years old with renal cell carcinoma. Each CDR3 is given without its conserved first and last residue. The order of the fields is V gene, J gene, D gene, CDR3 protein. A D gene is named only where the DNA matches it firmly.

>TRBV2|TRBJ1-5|.
ASSDRRNNQPQH
>TRBV11-2|TRBJ2-5|.
ASSLVPVGLGQETQY
>TRBV30|TRBJ2-1|.
AWSEISSYNEQF
>TRBV11-2|TRBJ2-7|.
ASSFQDGPYEQY
>TRBV2|TRBJ1-5|.
ASSDFVGQSSNQPQH
>TRBV7-9|TRBJ2-3|.
ASSLQGSTDTQY
>TRBV6-6|TRBJ2-1|TRBD2
ASSLRTSGNEQF
>TRBV19|TRBJ1-2|TRBD1
ASEDRGTEGYT
>TRBV19|TRBJ2-7|.
ASSIGNEQY
>TRBV6-5|TRBJ1-6|.
ASSYGIRGENSPLH
>TRBV5-1|TRBJ2-3|TRBD2
ASVAGGRTDTQY
>TRBV6-1|TRBJ1-4|.
ASNGGATNEKLF
>TRBV11-3|TRBJ2-3|TRBD2
ASSPGLALSTDTQY
>TRBV5-1|TRBJ2-3|.
ASSHLTASTDTQY
>TRBV7-6|TRBJ2-7|.
ASSFGHYEQY
>TRBV4-2|TRBJ2-5|.
ASSPPGGRETQY
>TRBV15|TRBJ2-2|TRBD2
ATSRGTSGRAGAGELF
>TRBV29-1|TRBJ1-4|.
SVVLYFPRLPI
>TRBV7-8|TRBJ2-3|TRBD1
ASSLTPPQGADTQY
>TRBV19|TRBJ2-3|.
ASSIGLADTQY
>TRBV28|TRBJ2-1|TRBD2
ATYPASGTSYNEQF
>TRBV6-1|.|TRBD2
ASSEAWGLTVYEQY
>TRBV19|TRBJ1-5|.
ASSTTKNQPQH
>TRBV4-2|TRBJ2-2|TRBD2
ASSRGLAANTGELF
>TRBV14|TRBJ2-7|.
ASSRIETGEQY
>TRBV25-1|TRBJ2-7|.
ASRMSDSYEQY
>TRBV9|TRBJ2-7|TRBD2
ASSVGGGGAVEQY
>TRBV19|TRBJ1-4|.
ASRTGSNEKLF
>TRBV10-3|TRBJ2-5|.
AISDPTGLSQETQY
>TRBV30|TRBJ2-7|.
AWSPGASYEQY
>TRBV6-5|TRBJ1-4|.
ASSSAVGSTNEKLF
>TRBV5-6|TRBJ2-3|.
ASSSVGGRTDTQY
>TRBV5-8|TRBJ1-2|.
ASSLAGAGRYGYT
>TRBV9|TRBJ2-2|.
ASSVRTATGELF
>TRBV9|TRBJ2-1|.
ASSLEGWSSYNEQF
>TRBV28|TRBJ2-2|TRBD1
ASFPGQGGSGELF
>TRBV9|TRBJ1-4|TRBD1
ASSVGTGVATNEKLF
>TRBV7-9|TRBJ2-2|.
ASSSPIEGANTGELF
>TRBV7-9|TRBJ2-7|.
ASSLAQPEQY
>TRBV5-1|TRBJ2-7|.
ASSSGTPYEQY
>TRBV5-1|TRBJ2-5|TRBD1
ASSWTGGSETQY
>TRBV7-2|TRBJ1-2|.
ASSLTDYGYT
>TRBV5-4|TRBJ1-3|TRBD1
ASSSGTASSGNTIY
>TRBV9|TRBJ1-5|.
ASSAGGQPQH
>TRBV2|TRBJ1-1|TRBD1
ARKPGQGSVDTEAF
>TRBV5-5|TRBJ1-6|TRBD1
ASSGTTGPGSPLH
>TRBV4-3|TRBJ2-5|.
ASSQDGNQETQY
>TRBV6-1|TRBJ1-2|TRBD1
ASSEGGGGVYGYT
>TRBV7-3|TRBJ2-1|.
ASSLGLPSHDEQF
>TRBV7-9|TRBJ2-7|TRBD1
ASSLATGTYEQY
>TRBV5-1|TRBJ1-1|.
ASSLERDAMNTEAF